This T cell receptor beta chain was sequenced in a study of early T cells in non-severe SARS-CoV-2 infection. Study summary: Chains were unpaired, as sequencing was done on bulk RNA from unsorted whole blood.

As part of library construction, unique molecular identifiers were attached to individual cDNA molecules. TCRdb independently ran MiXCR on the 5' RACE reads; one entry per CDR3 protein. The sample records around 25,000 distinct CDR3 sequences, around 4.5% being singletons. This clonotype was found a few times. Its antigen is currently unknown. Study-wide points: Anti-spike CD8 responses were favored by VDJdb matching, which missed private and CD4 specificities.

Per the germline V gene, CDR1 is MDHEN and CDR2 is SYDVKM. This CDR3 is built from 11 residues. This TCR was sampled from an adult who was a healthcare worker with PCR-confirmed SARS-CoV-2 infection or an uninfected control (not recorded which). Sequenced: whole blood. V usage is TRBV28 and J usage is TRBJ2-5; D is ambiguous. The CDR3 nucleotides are TGTGCGGCTCCAACCCAAGAGACCCAGTACTTC. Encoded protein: CAAPTQETQYF.